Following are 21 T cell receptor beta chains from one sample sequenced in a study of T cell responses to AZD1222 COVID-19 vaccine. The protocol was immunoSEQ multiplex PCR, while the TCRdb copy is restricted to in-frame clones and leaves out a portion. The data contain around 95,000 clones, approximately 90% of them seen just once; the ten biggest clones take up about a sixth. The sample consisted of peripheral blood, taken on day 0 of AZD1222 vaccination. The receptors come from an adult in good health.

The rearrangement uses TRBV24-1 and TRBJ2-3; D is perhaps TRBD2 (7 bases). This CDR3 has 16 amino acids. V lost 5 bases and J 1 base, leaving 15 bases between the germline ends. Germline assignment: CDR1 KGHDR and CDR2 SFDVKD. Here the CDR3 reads CATSARGGGGTDTQYF. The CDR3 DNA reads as TGTGCCACCAGTGCCCGGGGAGGGGGGGGCACAGATACGCAGTATTTT.

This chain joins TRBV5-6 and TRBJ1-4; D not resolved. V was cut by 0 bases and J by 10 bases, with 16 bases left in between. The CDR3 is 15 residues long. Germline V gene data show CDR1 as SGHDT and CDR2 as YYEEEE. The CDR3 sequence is CASSLGVGFPRKLFF. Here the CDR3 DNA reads TGTGCCAGCAGCTTGGGGGTCGGTTTTCCGAGAAAACTGTTTTTT.

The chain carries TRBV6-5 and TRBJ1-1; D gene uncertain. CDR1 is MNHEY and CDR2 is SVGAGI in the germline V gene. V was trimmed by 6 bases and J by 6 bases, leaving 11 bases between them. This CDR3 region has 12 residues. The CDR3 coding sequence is TGTGCCAGCAGCTTACAGAGGGCTGAAGCTTTCTTT. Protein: CASSLQRAEAFF.

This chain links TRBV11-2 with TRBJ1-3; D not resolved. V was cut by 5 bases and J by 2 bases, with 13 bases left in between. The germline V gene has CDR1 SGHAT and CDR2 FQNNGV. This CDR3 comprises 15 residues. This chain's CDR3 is CASSTSGHPGNTIYF. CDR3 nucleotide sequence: TGTGCCAGCAGCACTTCAGGCCACCCTGGAAACACCATATATTTT.

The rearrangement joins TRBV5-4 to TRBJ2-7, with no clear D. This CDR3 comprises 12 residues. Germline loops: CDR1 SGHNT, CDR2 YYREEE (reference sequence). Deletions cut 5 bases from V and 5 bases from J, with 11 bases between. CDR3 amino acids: CASSLRPHEQYF. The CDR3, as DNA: TGTGCCAGCAGTTTGAGACCCCACGAGCAGTACTTC.

The CDR3 DNA reads TGTGCCAGCTCCCCTGGGTCCGGGTATGGCTACACCTTC. Translated: CASSPGSGYGYTF. This rearrangement joins TRBV18 to TRBJ1-2; D is undetermined. This CDR3 is built from 13 residues. Germline loops: CDR1 KGHSH, CDR2 LQKENI. The V end lost 6 bases, the J end lost 5 bases, and 13 bases lay between the germline ends.

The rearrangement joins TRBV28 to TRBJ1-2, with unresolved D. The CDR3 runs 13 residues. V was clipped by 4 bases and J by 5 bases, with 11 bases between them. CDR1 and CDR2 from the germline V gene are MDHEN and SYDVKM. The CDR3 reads CASSSDALYGYTF. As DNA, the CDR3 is TGTGCCAGCAGTTCGGACGCGCTGTATGGCTACACCTTC.

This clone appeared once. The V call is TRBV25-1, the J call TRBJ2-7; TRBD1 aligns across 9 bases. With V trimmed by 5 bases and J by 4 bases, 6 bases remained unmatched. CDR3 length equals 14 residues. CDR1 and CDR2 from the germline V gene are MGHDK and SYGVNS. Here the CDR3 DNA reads TGTGCCAGCAGTTCCGGGACAGGGCTTTACGAGCAGTACTTC. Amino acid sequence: CASSSGTGLYEQYF.

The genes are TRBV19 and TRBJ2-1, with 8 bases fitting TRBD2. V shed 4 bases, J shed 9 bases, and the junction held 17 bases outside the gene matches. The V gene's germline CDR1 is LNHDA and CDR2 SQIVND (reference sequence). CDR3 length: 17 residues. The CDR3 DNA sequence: TGTGCCAGTAGTACCCCGCGTAGCGGGACATTAGGCGGTGAGCAGTTCTTC. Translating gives CASSTPRSGTLGGEQFF.

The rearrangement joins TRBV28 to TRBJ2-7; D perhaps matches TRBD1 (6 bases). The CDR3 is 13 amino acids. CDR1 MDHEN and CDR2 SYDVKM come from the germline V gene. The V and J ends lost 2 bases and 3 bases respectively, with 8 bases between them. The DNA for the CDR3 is TGTGCCAGCAGTTTAGGACAGAACTACGAGCAGTACTTC. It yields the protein CASSLGQNYEQYF.

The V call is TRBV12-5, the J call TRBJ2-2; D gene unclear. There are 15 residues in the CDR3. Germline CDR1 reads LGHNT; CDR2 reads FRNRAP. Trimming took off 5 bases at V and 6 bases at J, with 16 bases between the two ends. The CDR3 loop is CASGPERQSAGELFF. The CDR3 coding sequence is TGTGCTAGTGGTCCCGAAAGGCAATCGGCCGGGGAGCTGTTTTTT.

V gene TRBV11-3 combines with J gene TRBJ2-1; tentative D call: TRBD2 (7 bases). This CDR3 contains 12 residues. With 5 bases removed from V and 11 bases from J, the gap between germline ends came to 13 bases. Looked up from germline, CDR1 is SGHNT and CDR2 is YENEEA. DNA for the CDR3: TGTGCCAGCAGCCCCTTGGGGGGGCAGCAGTTCTTC. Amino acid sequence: CASSPLGGQQFF. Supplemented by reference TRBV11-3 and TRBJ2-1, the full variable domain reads EAGVVQSPRYKIIEKKQPVAFWCNPISGHNTLYWYLQNLGQGPELLIRYENEEAVDDSQLPKDRFSAERLKGVDSTLKIQPAELGDSAVYLCASSPLGGQQFFGPGTRLTVL.

CDR3 region: CASTGAGDGYTF. CDR3 coding DNA: TGTGCCAGCACCGGAGCAGGGGATGGCTACACCTTC. The chain combines TRBV6-5 with TRBJ1-2; tentative D call: TRBD1 (6 bases). Germline V CDR1 and CDR2: MNHEY, SVGAGI. The CDR3 runs to 12 residues. Trimming stripped 7 bases from V and 6 bases from J, with 12 bases between.

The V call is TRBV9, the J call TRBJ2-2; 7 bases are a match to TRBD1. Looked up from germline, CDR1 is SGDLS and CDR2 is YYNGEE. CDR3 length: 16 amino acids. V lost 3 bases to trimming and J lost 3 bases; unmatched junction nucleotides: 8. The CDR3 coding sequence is TGTGCCAGCAGCGAAACCACAGGGGCGCACACCGGGGAGCTGTTTTTT. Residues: CASSETTGAHTGELFF.

CDR3 nucleotides: TGTGCCAGTAGTACTTTGCCGAGGGAGCCCCAGCATTTT. This translates into CASSTLPREPQHF. The rearrangement links TRBV19 to TRBJ1-5; no definite D call. The V end was cut by 4 bases, the J end by 8 bases, with 12 bases between. The CDR3 consists of 13 residues. Germline CDR1 LNHDA, CDR2 SQIVND (reference sequence).

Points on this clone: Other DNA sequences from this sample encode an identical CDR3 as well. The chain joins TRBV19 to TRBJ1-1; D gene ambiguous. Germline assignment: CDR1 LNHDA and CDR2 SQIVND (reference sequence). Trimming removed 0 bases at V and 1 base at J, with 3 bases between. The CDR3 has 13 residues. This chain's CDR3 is CASSIEGNTEAFF. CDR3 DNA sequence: TGTGCCAGTAGTATAGAGGGGAACACTGAAGCTTTCTTT.

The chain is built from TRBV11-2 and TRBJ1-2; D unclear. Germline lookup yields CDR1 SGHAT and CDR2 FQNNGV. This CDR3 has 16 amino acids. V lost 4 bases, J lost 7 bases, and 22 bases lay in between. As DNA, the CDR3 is TGTGCCAGCAGCTCCCAAACTGGGGTCGGAGGCGGTGGCTACACCTTC. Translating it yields CASSSQTGVGGGGYTF.

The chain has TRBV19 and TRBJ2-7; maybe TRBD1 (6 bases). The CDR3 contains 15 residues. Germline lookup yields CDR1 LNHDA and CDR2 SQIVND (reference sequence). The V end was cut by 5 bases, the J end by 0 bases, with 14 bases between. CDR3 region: CASSPDRWSSYEQYF. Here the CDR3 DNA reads TGTGCCAGTAGTCCCGACAGGTGGAGCTCCTACGAGCAGTACTTC.

In DNA, the CDR3 is TGCACCAGCAGCCAAGACCCTCCGGGACTTCAGCGGTACTCCTACGAGCAGTACTTC. It translates to CTSSQDPPGLQRYSYEQYF. This chain joins TRBV1 and TRBJ2-7; the table calls TRBD2, which could not be checked here. TRBV1 has pseudogene status. This CDR3 contains 19 residues.

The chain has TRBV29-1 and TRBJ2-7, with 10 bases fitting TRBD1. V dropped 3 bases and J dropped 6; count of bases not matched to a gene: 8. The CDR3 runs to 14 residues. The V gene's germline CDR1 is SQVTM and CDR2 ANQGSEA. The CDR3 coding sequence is TGCAGCGTTGAGAGGGGACAGGGGCCGTTCGAGCAGTACTTC. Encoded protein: CSVERGQGPFEQYF.

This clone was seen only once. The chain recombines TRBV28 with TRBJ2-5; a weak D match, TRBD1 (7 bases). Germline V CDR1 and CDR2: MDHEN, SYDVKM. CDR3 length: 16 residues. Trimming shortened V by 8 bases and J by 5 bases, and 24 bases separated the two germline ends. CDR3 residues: CASGGTALQYRETQYF. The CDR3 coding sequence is TGTGCCAGCGGGGGGACAGCGCTACAATACCGGGAGACCCAGTACTTC.